The rows below give T cell receptor beta chains drawn from one sample of a study of response to subunit inactivated influenza vaccine. Each CDR3 protein gets one entry after TCRdb re-called the RT-PCR reads with MiXCR. The table has roughly 500,000 distinct CDR3 sequences, roughly 25% seen once. This sample also appeared in a second study, on T cells expressing NK-cell markers.

Sample: CD4+ T cells sorted from PBMCs, taken roughly 12 days after vaccination. These receptors came from a man aged 50 to 59 who received an inactivated influenza vaccine. Each CDR3 is given with its conserved first and last residue. The D gene is left open where the match is weak. Size is stated for part of the rows, as once, few or many counts, or as a class when the clone is expanded.

size | D | length | J | V | CDR3 | DNA
- | TRBD2 | 16 | TRBJ2-5 | TRBV11-2 | CASSSRGAGGLETQYF | TGTGCCAGCAGCTCCCGAGGAGCGGGGGGGTTGGAGACCCAGTACTTC
- | - | 18 | TRBJ2-3 | TRBV11-2 | CASSPRSSGASSTDTQYF | TGTGCCAGCAGCCCCCGGAGTAGCGGAGCATCTAGCACAGATACGCAGTATTTT
few | - | 12 | TRBJ2-1 | TRBV25-1 | CASSVGMIEQFF | TGTGCCAGCAGTGTTGGGATGATTGAGCAGTTCTTC
- | - | 13 | TRBJ2-7 | TRBV4-1 | CASSHLGDYEQYF | TGCGCCAGCAGCCACCTAGGTGACTACGAGCAGTACTTC
- | - | 16 | TRBJ1-1 | TRBV20-1 | CSAYLWLGSLNTEAFF | TGCAGTGCTTACCTCTGGCTCGGGTCGTTGAACACTGAAGCTTTCTTT
- | TRBD2 | 20 | TRBJ2-3 | TRBV27 | CASSLLGKREGLGFPDTQYF | TGTGCCAGCAGTTTACTAGGCAAGCGGGAGGGCCTAGGCTTCCCAGATACGCAGTATTTT
- | TRBD2 | 13 | TRBJ2-1 | TRBV20-1 | CSVSLAGAYEQFF | TGCAGTGTTTCACTAGCGGGAGCCTATGAGCAGTTCTTC
few | TRBD1 | 15 | TRBJ1-6 | TRBV5-5 | CASSLFRGLNSPLHF | TGTGCCAGCAGCTTGTTCAGGGGGCTTAATTCACCCCTCCACTTT
- | - | 14 | TRBJ2-5 | TRBV10-3 | CAISERWGSETQYF | TGTGCCATCAGTGAGAGGTGGGGGTCGGAGACCCAGTACTTC
- | - | 14 | TRBJ2-2 | TRBV7-2 | CASSVFLSSGELFF | TGTGCCAGCAGCGTATTCCTCAGTAGCGGGGAGCTGTTTTTT
- | - | 16 | TRBJ2-7 | TRBV20-1 | CSALGGSRDGDGEQYF | TGCAGTGCTTTAGGGGGGTCGCGGGACGGAGATGGCGAGCAGTACTTC
- | TRBD2 | 14 | TRBJ2-1 | TRBV9 | CASSERDRVNEQFF | TGTGCCAGCAGCGAGCGGGACCGCGTCAATGAGCAGTTCTTC
- | - | 16 | TRBJ2-5 | TRBV5-1 | CASSLGAISAGETQYF | TGCGCCAGCAGCTTGGGTGCGATTAGCGCTGGAGAGACCCAGTACTTC
few | - | 18 | TRBJ1-3 | TRBV5-1 | CASSLEGQGPSSGNTIYF | TGCGCCAGCAGCTTGGAAGGCCAGGGACCGAGCTCTGGAAACACCATATATTTT
- | - | 19 | TRBJ2-4 | TRBV27 | CASSSIRGVNRLAKNIQYF | TGTGCCAGCAGTTCGATACGGGGAGTAAATCGACTAGCCAAAAACATTCAGTACTTC
few | TRBD1 | 13 | TRBJ1-1 | TRBV6-2/TRBV6-3 | CASSYSGDSEAFF | TGTGCCAGCAGTTACTCAGGGGACAGTGAAGCTTTCTTT
few | - | 15 | TRBJ2-1 | TRBV7-9 | CASSSSGGVNNEQFF | TGTGCCAGCAGCTCATCAGGGGGGGTAAACAATGAGCAGTTCTTC
few | TRBD1 | 17 | TRBJ2-5 | TRBV28 | CASSLPQGALLQETQYF | TGTGCCAGCAGTTTACCACAGGGGGCTCTACTCCAAGAGACCCAGTACTTC
few | - | 13 | TRBJ2-5 | TRBV29-1 | CSVEDKGPGTQYF | TGCAGCGTTGAAGATAAGGGGCCGGGGACCCAGTACTTC
once | TRBD1 | 15 | TRBJ2-7 | TRBV5-6 | CASSAWTGSSYEQYF | TGTGCCAGCAGTGCATGGACAGGATCCTCCTACGAGCAGTACTTC
few | TRBD2 | 15 | TRBJ2-7 | TRBV20-1 | CSARDAGLVEYEQYF | TGCAGTGCTAGAGATGCGGGACTAGTTGAGTACGAGCAGTACTTC
few | - | 15 | TRBJ1-5 | TRBV6-5 | CASSYSYGSNQPQHF | TGTGCCAGCAGTTACTCTTACGGGAGCAATCAGCCCCAGCATTTT
- | - | 18 | TRBJ1-2 | TRBV3-1 | CASSQPWKGVYFNYGYTF | TGTGCCAGCAGCCAACCCTGGAAGGGGGTCTATTTTAACTATGGCTACACCTTC
few | - | 14 | TRBJ2-7 | TRBV20-1 | CSASGSWTSYEQYF | TGCAGTGCTAGCGGCTCATGGACCTCCTACGAGCAGTACTTC
- | - | 13 | TRBJ2-7 | TRBV12-3/TRBV12-4 | CASSPPLTYEQYF | TGTGCCAGCAGCCCCCCCCTCACCTACGAGCAGTACTTC
- | - | 14 | TRBJ1-1 | TRBV4-2 | CASSQINRDTEAFF | TGTGCCAGCAGCCAAATAAACCGCGACACTGAAGCTTTCTTT
few | TRBD1 | 15 | TRBJ1-2 | TRBV6-5 | CASSYSRGIPYGYTF | TGTGCCAGCAGTTACAGCAGGGGGATTCCCTATGGCTACACCTTC
- | - | 16 | TRBJ2-5 | TRBV7-2 | CASSLLGRGARETQYF | TGTGCCAGCAGCTTATTAGGAAGGGGGGCCCGAGAGACCCAGTACTTC
few | - | 17 | TRBJ2-2 | TRBV9 | CASSIGTSTTQPGELFF | TGTGCCAGCAGCATAGGGACCTCGACTACTCAACCCGGGGAGCTGTTTTTT
few | - | 15 | TRBJ1-1 | TRBV24-1 | CATSSADLRDTEAFF | TGTGCCACCAGTTCGGCGGACCTAAGGGACACTGAAGCTTTCTTT
few | - | 17 | TRBJ2-1 | TRBV28 | CASSLLSGSGPYNEQFF | TGTGCCAGCAGTTTATTGTCCGGGAGTGGACCCTACAATGAGCAGTTCTTC
- | TRBD2 | 18 | TRBJ2-7 | TRBV7-8 | CASSLAGLAGGSSYEQYF | TGTGCCAGCAGCTTAGCGGGACTAGCGGGAGGGAGCTCCTACGAGCAGTACTTC
many | TRBD1 | 16 | TRBJ2-1 | TRBV12-3/TRBV12-4 | CASSLGRGRETHEQFF | TGTGCCAGCAGTTTAGGCAGGGGGCGCGAAACCCACGAGCAGTTCTTC
- | - | 17 | TRBJ2-2 | TRBV20-1 | CSVPPDAQGSNTGELFF | TGCAGTGTCCCACCAGACGCCCAGGGCTCTAACACCGGGGAGCTGTTTTTT
many | - | 12 | TRBJ2-1 | TRBV20-1 | CSAPGTIDEQFF | TGCAGTGCACCTGGGACAATCGATGAGCAGTTCTTC
once | - | 15 | TRBJ1-1 | TRBV12-3/TRBV12-4 | CASSLARSGGTEAFF | TGTGCCAGCAGTTTAGCCCGGTCCGGAGGGACTGAAGCTTTCTTT
- | TRBD1 | 11 | TRBJ2-1 | TRBV2 | CASSWTGEGFF | TGTGCCAGCAGTTGGACAGGGGAGGGTTTCTTC
few | TRBD2 | 13 | TRBJ2-7 | TRBV6-2/TRBV6-3 | CASRRTSIHEQYF | TGTGCCAGCAGACGGACTAGCATCCACGAGCAGTACTTC
once | - | 15 | TRBJ2-1 | TRBV2 | CATPRGRSSYNEQFF | TGTGCCACCCCCAGGGGACGGAGCTCCTACAATGAGCAGTTCTTC
few | - | 14 | TRBJ2-3 | TRBV20-1 | CSASGSSSTDTQYF | TGCAGTGCTAGCGGGAGCTCTAGCACAGATACGCAGTATTTT
- | - | 14 | TRBJ2-7 | TRBV7-2 | CASSLAQGSGEQYF | TGTGCCAGCAGCTTAGCACAGGGCAGCGGGGAGCAGTACTTC
- | TRBD2 | 16 | TRBJ2-3 | TRBV5-1 | CASSARTSGGANTQYF | TGCGCCAGCAGCGCCAGGACTAGCGGGGGGGCGAATACGCAGTATTTT